The 21 T cell receptor beta chains listed next were all sequenced from one sample in a study of T-cell memory formation after mild COVID-19. TCRdb reanalysed the 5' RACE reads using MiXCR and keeps one entry per CDR3 protein. The data contain approximately 240,000 distinct CDR3 sequences, about 15% of them seen just once; the ten biggest clones take up approximately 3.5%. The sample comprised PBMCs or a T cell subset sorted from them (not recorded which). The receptors derive from a man aged 18 to 35 who had mild COVID-19 (a few samples of this study predate the infection). Cell type and time point are not known.

This clonotype has a handful of counts. V gene TRBV6-2 or TRBV6-3 combines with J gene TRBJ2-2; D is undetermined. The V gene lost 7 bases and the J gene lost 0 bases, with 9 bases spanning the gap. The CDR3 runs to 14 residues. Germline V gene sequence: CDR1 MNHEY, CDR2 SVGEGT. The CDR3, as DNA: TGTGCCAGCATGCGACATTCGAACACCGGGGAGCTGTTTTTT. Encoded protein: CASMRHSNTGELFF.

In this sample, this clonotype turned up a few times. The J gene is TRBJ1-3, the V gene TRBV6-6; perhaps TRBD1 as D (5 bases). Germline V lookup: CDR1 MNHNY, CDR2 SVGAGI (reference sequence). The CDR3 spans 15 residues. The ends were cut back, 5 bases at V and 3 bases at J, with 14 bases in the middle. CDR3 bases: TGTGCCAGCAGTCGACGAGGGACCGGTGGAAACACCATATATTTT. It yields the protein CASSRRGTGGNTIYF.

The rearrangement uses TRBV7-2 and TRBJ1-2; D is unresolved. Deletions cut 4 bases from V and 7 bases from J, with 10 bases between. The CDR3 sequence is 12 residues long. Germline V gene lookup returns CDR1 SGHTA and CDR2 FQGNSA. This CDR3 reads CASSSTRAGYTF. The CDR3 DNA sequence: TGTGCCAGCAGCTCGACCCGGGCTGGCTACACCTTC.

This clonotype has a single count. The rearrangement links TRBV6-2 or TRBV6-3 to TRBJ2-7; a weak D match, TRBD1 (6 bases). Per the germline V gene, CDR1 is MNHEY and CDR2 is SVGEGT. The CDR3 consists of 14 residues. V dropped 5 bases and J dropped 1 base, with 12 bases sitting between them. Here the CDR3 reads CASSLPDSSYEQYF. CDR3 coding DNA: TGTGCCAGCAGTCTGCCGGACAGTTCCTACGAGCAGTACTTC.

The CDR3 sequence: CSARDRRARGYTF. In nucleotides, the CDR3 is TGCAGTGCTAGAGATCGACGGGCGCGAGGCTACACCTTC. The chain recombines TRBV20-1 with TRBJ1-2; D is undetermined. Deletions cut 0 bases from V and 8 bases from J, with 13 bases between. This CDR3 region has 13 residues. Germline-derived CDR1 and CDR2 are DFQATT and SNEGSKA (reference sequence).

The rearrangement links TRBV7-2 to TRBJ1-5; 7 bases align to TRBD1. The CDR3 spans 14 residues. V shed 5 bases, J shed 7 bases, and the junction held 8 bases outside the gene matches. Per the germline V gene, CDR1 is SGHTA and CDR2 is FQGNSA. CDR3 DNA sequence: TGTGCCAGCAGCCCACACAGGGGATACCAGCCCCAGCATTTT. It translates to CASSPHRGYQPQHF. The full variable domain, in which reference TRBV7-2 and TRBJ1-5 provide the parts outside the CDR3, is GAGVSQSPSNKVTEKGKDVELRCDPISGHTALYWYRQSLGQGLEFLIYFQGNSAPDKSGLPSDRFSAERTGGSVSTLTIQRTQQEDSAVYLCASSPHRGYQPQHFGDGTRLSIL.

The chain recombines TRBV28 with TRBJ1-2; 7 bases match TRBD1. J lost 5 bases, V lost 5 bases, and 14 bases had no gene match. The CDR3 spans 16 residues. The V gene's germline CDR1 is MDHEN and CDR2 SYDVKM. The CDR3 here is CASSPTGTVYGYGYTF. CDR3 nucleotide sequence: TGTGCCAGCAGTCCGACAGGGACCGTATACGGGTATGGCTACACCTTC.

This clonotype was seen a handful of times. The CDR3 DNA follows: TGTGCCAGCATATCGGGACAGGGGAGCGAGCAGTACTTC. Its translation is CASISGQGSEQYF. V gene TRBV3-1 combines with J gene TRBJ2-7; 10 bases are a match to TRBD1. V shed 7 bases, J shed 6 bases, and the junction held 6 bases outside the gene matches. The CDR3 has 13 amino acids. Per germline, CDR1 LGHDT and CDR2 YNNKEL (reference sequence).

The table lists this clonotype with a few counts. The gene calls are TRBV6-5 and TRBJ2-1; 9 positions match TRBD2. Per the germline V gene, CDR1 is MNHEY and CDR2 is SVGAGI. V shed 7 bases and J 7 bases; nucleotides not matched to a gene: 11. This CDR3 is built from 15 residues. The CDR3 coding sequence is TGTGCCAGCACTCTAGAGGCGGGGGGGTATAATGAGCAGTTCTTC. Protein product: CASTLEAGGYNEQFF.

This clonotype was observed a few times. The V call is TRBV9, the J call TRBJ2-3; D perhaps matches TRBD2 (5 bases). The length of the CDR3 is 14 residues. Deletions cut 0 bases from V and 0 bases from J, with 5 bases between. The germline V gene encodes CDR1 SGDLS and CDR2 YYNGEE. The chain's CDR3 is CASSVGTSTDTQYF. Written as DNA, the CDR3 is TGTGCCAGCAGCGTAGGGACTAGCACAGATACGCAGTATTTT.

This clonotype came up many times. The J gene is TRBJ2-2, the V gene TRBV7-2, with unresolved D. The CDR3 is 12 residues long. Trimming took off 1 base at V and 3 bases at J, with 0 bases between the two ends. The germline CDR1 and CDR2 sequences are SGHTA and FQGNSA. The CDR3 coding sequence is TGTGCCAGCAGCTTAGACACCGGGGAGCTGTTTTTT. Its translation is CASSLDTGELFF.

This clonotype was counted only a few times. The V gene is TRBV20-1, the J gene TRBJ2-1; TRBD2 matches 8 bases. The CDR3 is 15 amino acids. The junction had 6 bases not matched to a gene; V was cut back by 3 bases and J by 2 bases. Germline CDR1 and CDR2: DFQATT and SNEGSKA (reference sequence). The CDR3 is CSASPRAGAYNEQFF. DNA of the CDR3: TGCAGTGCTAGTCCTCGAGCGGGGGCCTACAATGAGCAGTTCTTC.

This chain connects TRBV20-1 to TRBJ2-3, with D possibly TRBD1 on 5 matching bases. The CDR3 runs 13 residues. Trimming cost V 5 bases and J 0 bases, with 9 bases left between them. The germline V gene encodes CDR1 DFQATT and CDR2 SNEGSKA (reference sequence). The CDR3 sequence: CSALGASTDTQYF. CDR3 DNA sequence: TGCAGTGCTTTAGGGGCTAGCACAGATACGCAGTATTTT.

This sequence joins TRBV9 and TRBJ2-7; 8 bases are shared with TRBD1. CDR1 SGDLS and CDR2 YYNGEE come from the germline V gene. The CDR3 covers 15 residues. With V trimmed by 0 bases and J by 2 bases, 4 bases remained unmatched. The CDR3 here is CASSVGTGKAYEQYF. The CDR3 nucleotides read TGTGCCAGCAGCGTAGGGACAGGGAAAGCCTACGAGCAGTACTTC.

CDR3 DNA: TGTGCCAGCCGAGCTACAAACACGCTCCACTACACCTTC. It yields the protein CASRATNTLHYTF. The chain links TRBV28 to TRBJ1-2, with D hard to call. Germline CDR1 reads MDHEN; CDR2 reads SYDVKM. The CDR3 loop spans 13 amino acids. V lost 8 bases and J 10 bases, leaving 20 bases between the germline ends.

The chain carries TRBV4-3 and TRBJ1-6, with a tentative D call TRBD1 (6 bases). Germline CDR1 is LGHNA and CDR2 is YSLEER. The CDR3 has 15 residues. Trimming took off 0 bases at V and 8 bases at J, with 11 bases between the two ends. The CDR3 spells CASSQEVQGYSPLHF. The DNA of the CDR3 is TGCGCCAGCAGCCAAGAAGTCCAGGGGTATTCACCCCTCCACTTT.

The V and J genes are TRBV29-1 and TRBJ2-7; a weak D match, TRBD2 (7 bases). CDR3 length: 13 amino acids. From germline, CDR1 is SQVTM and CDR2 ANQGSEA. V was trimmed by 7 bases and J by 2 bases, leaving 15 bases between them. The CDR3: CSAGGGGPYEQYF. In DNA form, the CDR3 reads TGCAGCGCTGGGGGGGGCGGGCCCTACGAGCAGTACTTC.

Here the CDR3 DNA reads TGCGCCAGCAGCTTCGGGACAGGCTACCAAGAGACCCAGTACTTC. Its protein is CASSFGTGYQETQYF. The chain links TRBV5-1 to TRBJ2-5, with TRBD1 matching 8 bases. Losses at the gene ends were 2 bases for V and 0 bases for J; bases not matched to a gene: 3. Germline V gene lookup returns CDR1 SGHRS and CDR2 YFSETQ. The CDR3 is 15 amino acids.

This clonotype has only a few counts. The chain is built from TRBV19 and TRBJ1-5; D may be TRBD1 (5 bases). The CDR3 is 16 amino acids. Trimming left V 1 base short and J 4 bases short, with 14 bases between. CDR1 is LNHDA, CDR2 SQIVND, per germline (reference sequence). The CDR3 sequence is CASSIGHGGLNQPQHF. The CDR3 DNA reads as TGTGCCAGTAGTATAGGACACGGGGGATTAAATCAGCCCCAGCATTTT.

The chain recombines TRBV30 with TRBJ2-1; 8 bases fit TRBD1. V was pared by 5 bases and J by 8 bases, with 14 bases of the junction left unmatched. The length of the CDR3 is 15 residues. The germline V gene has CDR1 GTSNPN and CDR2 SVGIG (reference sequence). DNA of the CDR3: TGTGCCTGGGGGACCGGGACAGGAGTTGTCTATGAGCAGTTCTTC. Its translation is CAWGTGTGVVYEQFF.

This clonotype turned up a few times. This sequence joins TRBV2 and TRBJ2-1, with D maybe TRBD2 (7 bases). With 8 bases removed from V and 2 bases from J, the gap between germline ends came to 16 bases. CDR3 length: 15 residues. Germline assignment: CDR1 SNHLY and CDR2 FYNNEI. The chain's CDR3 is CASGGGRGPYNEQFF. CDR3 coding DNA: TGTGCCAGCGGGGGGGGCAGGGGCCCCTACAATGAGCAGTTCTTC.